Presented here are 28 T cell receptor beta chains from one specimen sequenced in a study of blood T cells in healthy people across ages. It was with a sample-barcoded 5' primer and a J-beta primer mix that a second PCR of roughly 6 to 12 cycles was run. TCRdb re-called the 5' RACE reads through MiXCR, storing one row per CDR3 protein. This sample has over 1,500,000 distinct CDR3 sequences, with 35% to 50% found just once. Sequenced material: blood. These receptors were taken from a human donor in good health.

This chain joins TRBV28 and TRBJ2-1, with D perhaps assigned TRBD1 or TRBD2 (6 bases each). CDR1 and CDR2 (germline): MDHEN, SYDVKM. The CDR3 totals 14 residues. The CDR3, as DNA: TGTGCATGGCGGGGCAGGGGATTATACAATGAGCAGTTCTTC. As protein: CAWRGRGLYNEQFF.

The chain links TRBV14 to TRBJ1-2; 8 bases are shared with TRBD1. The J segment lost 9 bases and the V segment lost 4 bases, leaving 4 bases of the junction unmatched. Germline V gene lookup returns CDR1 SGHDN and CDR2 FVKESK. This CDR3 is built from 12 residues. The CDR3 is CASSLDRVRYTF. The DNA for the CDR3 is TGTGCCAGCAGCCTGGACAGGGTGCGCTACACCTTC. Supplemented by reference TRBV14 and TRBJ1-2, the full variable domain reads EAGVTQFPSHSVIEKGQTVTLRCDPISGHDNLYWYRRVMGKEIKFLLHFVKESKQDESGMPNNRFLAERTGGTYSTLKVQPAELEDSGVYFCASSLDRVRYTFGSGTRLTVV.

A few counts support this clonotype. The chain employs TRBV12-3 or TRBV12-4 and TRBJ1-6; D unclear. V lost 6 bases to trimming and J lost 9 bases, with 12 bases between them. The CDR3 consists of 13 residues. CDR3 nucleotides: TGTGCCAGCAGCCTTTGGACGGGTTCACCCCTCCACTTT. It is translated as CASSLWTGSPLHF.

This chain connects TRBV13 to TRBJ2-7; the D is unclear. Germline V CDR1 and CDR2: PRHDT, FYEKMQ (reference sequence). The CDR3 is 17 amino acids. Trimming removed 5 bases at V and 2 bases at J, with 22 bases between. For the CDR3, the DNA is TGTGCCAGCAGCCGAAGAGCAGATTCGACACTCGCCTACGAGCAGTACTTC. Amino acid sequence: CASSRRADSTLAYEQYF. The variable domain in full, completed from reference TRBV13 and TRBJ2-7, reads AAGVIQSPRHLIKEKRETATLKCYPIPRHDTVYWYQQGPGQDPQFLISFYEKMQSDKGSIPDRFSAQQFSDYHSELNMSSLELGDSALYFCASSRRADSTLAYEQYFGPGTRLTVT.

This clonotype was counted between two and nine times. The rearrangement joins TRBV7-8 to TRBJ2-7; possible D gene TRBD2, 6 bases. Germline CDR1 and CDR2: SGHVS and FQNEAQ. Trimming removed 5 bases at V and 3 bases at J, with 17 bases between. This CDR3 has 15 residues. As DNA, the CDR3 is TGTGCCAGCAGCCCGGGACTCGCCTCCATCTACGAGCAGTACTTC. Translated, it gives CASSPGLASIYEQYF.

The V call is TRBV28, the J call TRBJ1-2, with 9 positions matching TRBD1. In germline, CDR1 is MDHEN, CDR2 SYDVKM. The CDR3 extends over 13 amino acids. V shed 6 bases and J 8 bases; nucleotides not matched to a gene: 7. The CDR3 DNA reads TGTGCCAGCAGAAGACAGGGGGTCAGGGGCTACACCTTC. Translating it yields CASRRQGVRGYTF.

This rearrangement joins TRBV15 to TRBJ2-5, with D hard to call. The V gene's germline CDR1 is LNHNV and CDR2 YYDKDF (reference sequence). V lost 1 base to trimming and J lost 5 bases, with 8 bases between them. The CDR3 totals 13 residues. In DNA, the CDR3 is TGTGCCACCAGCAGAGCTTGGGATGAGACCCAGTACTTC. The encoded protein is CATSRAWDETQYF.

The J gene is TRBJ2-1, the V gene TRBV20-1; TRBD1 aligns across 11 bases. The CDR3 covers 14 residues. The V and J ends lost 3 bases and 7 bases, in that order; junction bases with no gene match: 5. Per the germline V gene, CDR1 is DFQATT and CDR2 is SNEGSKA (reference sequence). The CDR3 sequence: CSARARDRGNEQFF. CDR3 in DNA: TGCAGTGCTAGGGCAAGGGACAGGGGGAATGAGCAGTTCTTC.

In its sample, this clonotype was seen a few times. The V gene is TRBV20-1, the J gene TRBJ2-3, with TRBD2 matching over 15 bases. This CDR3 spans 16 amino acids. The V gene's germline CDR1 is DFQATT and CDR2 SNEGSKA (reference sequence). V lost 8 bases and J lost 6; bases outside the gene matches: 12. For the CDR3, the DNA is TGCAGTACACTGACGGGACTAGCGGGGGGTGGTGATACGCAGTATTTT. Amino acid sequence: CSTLTGLAGGGDTQYF.

J is TRBJ1-2 and V is TRBV12-3 or TRBV12-4; D remains ambiguous. With 3 bases removed from V and 0 bases from J, the gap between germline ends came to 14 bases. There are 16 residues in the CDR3. CDR3 sequence reads: CASSFNTRLTNYGYTF. The DNA for the CDR3 is TGTGCCAGCAGTTTTAACACGCGTTTAACTAACTATGGCTACACCTTC.

This clonotype has only a few counts. V gene TRBV6-6 combines with J gene TRBJ1-1; D is undetermined. V was cut by 5 bases and J by 4 bases, with 14 bases left in between. There are 14 residues in the CDR3. Per germline, CDR1 MNHNY and CDR2 SVGAGI (reference sequence). CDR3 DNA sequence: TGTGCCAGCAGTAGACCAGCAATTGGCACTGAAGCTTTCTTT. Translation: CASSRPAIGTEAFF.

This chain joins TRBV9 and TRBJ1-6; D is possibly TRBD1 (6 bases). The CDR3 is 15 amino acids. V lost 0 bases and J 9 bases, leaving 13 bases between the germline ends. The V gene's germline CDR1 is SGDLS and CDR2 YYNGEE. The CDR3 spells CASSVVPRGGSPLHF. CDR3 nucleotides: TGTGCCAGCAGCGTAGTCCCCAGGGGTGGTTCACCCCTCCACTTT.

The CDR3 sequence: CASSPGLLLEQYF. CDR3 in DNA: TGTGCCAGCAGTCCCGGACTTCTCCTGGAGCAGTACTTC. The chain recombines TRBV6-5 with TRBJ2-7; maybe TRBD2 (5 bases). Germline V lookup: CDR1 MNHEY, CDR2 SVGAGI. The V end lost 5 bases, the J end lost 7 bases, and 15 bases lay between the germline ends. The CDR3 is 13 amino acids.

This clonotype was observed once. The chain combines TRBV29-1 with TRBJ1-1; D unresolved. The CDR3 has 14 residues. V lost 1 base and J 1 base, leaving 10 bases between the germline ends. From germline, CDR1 is SQVTM and CDR2 ANQGSEA. The CDR3 loop reads CSVEARGKNTEAFF. The CDR3 nucleotides are TGCAGCGTTGAAGCCCGCGGTAAGAACACTGAAGCTTTCTTT.

This clonotype was seen a few times. The rearrangement links TRBV7-6 to TRBJ2-2, with D uncertain. V lost 2 bases, J lost 7 bases, and 5 bases lay in between. CDR3 length: 12 amino acids. The V gene's germline CDR1 is SGHVS and CDR2 FNYEAQ. The CDR3 nucleotides read TGTGCCAGCAGCTTAACGAGCGGGGAGCTGTTTTTT. Encoded protein: CASSLTSGELFF.

This clonotype was counted many times. The chain is built from TRBV20-1 and TRBJ2-3, with TRBD2 matching over 13 bases. This CDR3 has 13 residues. Per germline, CDR1 DFQATT and CDR2 SNEGSKA (reference sequence). The V gene end was trimmed by 6 bases and the J gene end by 4 bases; junction bases not matched to a gene: 1. The CDR3 region is CSAGLAGADTQYF. CDR3 nucleotides: TGCAGTGCCGGACTAGCGGGGGCAGATACGCAGTATTTT.

The chain is built from TRBV19 and TRBJ2-7, with D perhaps matching TRBD1 (6 bases). The CDR3 length is 13 residues. Trimming took off 5 bases at V and 3 bases at J, with 11 bases between the two ends. CDR1 is LNHDA and CDR2 is SQIVND in the germline V gene (reference sequence). CDR3 sequence (DNA): TGTGCCAGTAGTGACAGGTTGCACTACGAGCAGTACTTC. Protein: CASSDRLHYEQYF.

The chain has TRBV6-1 and TRBJ1-2, with TRBD1 identical over 10 bases. The germline gives CDR1 MNHNS, CDR2 SASEGT. V gave up 3 bases and J gave up 5 bases; unmatched junction bases: 9. This CDR3 has 16 residues. CDR3 amino acids: CASSDSDRGPWYGYTF. Written as DNA, the CDR3 is TGTGCCAGCAGTGATTCCGACAGGGGGCCGTGGTATGGCTACACCTTC.

This clonotype was counted only a few times. The chain carries TRBV20-1 and TRBJ2-7, with D possibly TRBD2 on 6 matching bases. Trimming left V 6 bases short and J 12 bases short, with 18 bases between. CDR1 DFQATT and CDR2 SNEGSKA come from the germline V gene (reference sequence). This CDR3 has 11 amino acids. In nucleotides, the CDR3 is TGCAGTGCGGCCGCCGGACTACCCCTGTACTTC. Translation: CSAAAGLPLYF.

The genes are TRBV7-7 and TRBJ2-5; either TRBD1 or TRBD2 may fit D (5 bases each). This CDR3 contains 14 residues. With 5 bases removed from V and 6 bases from J, the gap between germline ends came to 16 bases. Per germline, CDR1 SSHAT and CDR2 FNYEAQ (reference sequence). The CDR3 spells CASSPIRDAKTQYF. The DNA for the CDR3 is TGTGCCAGCAGCCCAATACGGGACGCGAAGACCCAGTACTTC.

This clonotype showed up just a few times. The chain couples TRBV27 to TRBJ2-1; D gene unclear. Between the trimmed V and J ends, which lost 4 bases and 5 bases, there was a span of 9 bases. CDR1 and CDR2 from the germline V gene are MNHEY and SMNVEV (reference sequence). CDR3 length equals 13 residues. CDR3 in DNA: TGTGCCAGCAGTTATACCTCAAACAATGAGCAGTTCTTC. The encoded protein is CASSYTSNNEQFF.

This clonotype was observed a handful of times. The chain is built from TRBV4-3 and TRBJ2-7; no clear D gene. Germline CDR1 reads LGHNA; CDR2 reads YSLEER. CDR3 length equals 16 residues. Trimming took 0 bases from V and 2 from J, leaving 14 bases between them. CDR3: CASSQEIRNTAYEQYF. Written as DNA, the CDR3 is TGCGCCAGCAGCCAAGAGATAAGGAACACCGCCTACGAGCAGTACTTC.

The rearrangement uses TRBV12-3 or TRBV12-4 and TRBJ1-4; D uncertain. The CDR3 has 13 amino acids. V was trimmed by 5 bases and J by 7 bases, leaving 11 bases between them. The CDR3 sequence: CASSPWDLEKLFF. DNA of the CDR3: TGTGCCAGCAGTCCGTGGGATCTTGAAAAACTGTTTTTT.

The chain has TRBV6-5 and TRBJ2-2; TRBD2 agrees at 10 bases. J lost 6 bases, V lost 0 bases, and 4 bases had no gene match. Germline assignment: CDR1 MNHEY and CDR2 SVGAGI. There are 16 residues in the CDR3. The CDR3 loop is CASSYSSSGGAGELFF. CDR3 nucleotides: TGTGCCAGCAGTTACTCATCGAGCGGGGGGGCCGGGGAGCTGTTTTTT.

This clonotype was detected only a few times. The junction shows a germline mismatch at one end, possibly a read error. CDR3 sequence reads: CAGSSGESAYEQYF. The DNA of the CDR3 is TGTGCCGGCAGCTCGGGGGAGTCCGCCTACGAGCAGTACTTC. This chain links TRBV5-4 with TRBJ2-7, with a possible D match to TRBD2 (6 bases). The CDR3 is 14 residues long. Germline CDR1 reads SGHNT; CDR2 reads YYREEE (reference sequence).

On this clonotype: Sequence at one end of the junction differs from germline and may be a read error. The V call is TRBV15, the J call TRBJ2-4; 9 nucleotides align to TRBD1. This CDR3 is 15 amino acids long. The germline CDR1 and CDR2 sequences are LNHNV and YYDKDF (reference sequence). Here the CDR3 DNA reads TGTGCCACCAGCAGGGATCGGGGACAGGGAAACATTCTGTACTTC. Residues: CATSRDRGQGNILYF. Looking up the rest from reference TRBV15 and TRBJ2-4 gives the full variable domain: DAMVIQNPRYQVTQFGKPVTLSCSQTLNHNVMYWYQQKSSQAPKLLFHYYDKDFNNEADTPDNFQSRRPNTSFCFLDIRSPGLGDTAMYLCATSRDRGQGNILYFGAGTRLSVL.

The CDR3 protein is CASSKNRGSTEAFF. The CDR3 nucleotides are TGTGCCAGCAGCAAAAACAGGGGTAGCACTGAAGCTTTCTTT. This chain uses TRBV27 with TRBJ1-1; TRBD1 agrees at 7 bases. Trimming at V came to 6 bases and at J to 4 bases, leaving 8 bases not matched to a gene. Per the germline V gene, CDR1 is MNHEY and CDR2 is SMNVEV (reference sequence). This CDR3 region has 14 residues.

This clonotype occurred a few times. The V and J genes are TRBV20-1 and TRBJ2-1; D call uncertain. The CDR3 has 11 amino acids. CDR1 is DFQATT, CDR2 SNEGSKA, per germline (reference sequence). Trimming removed 2 bases from V and 8 bases from J, with 7 bases in between. The CDR3 region has the DNA TGCAGTGCTAGACTGGCCGATGAGCAGTTCTTC. The encoded protein is CSARLADEQFF.